The 29 T cell receptor delta chains in this list originate from one sample, sequenced in a study of γδ T cells in repeated Plasmodium falciparum infection (TCRdb year 2021). For bulk TCR repertoire analysis, Vgamma9/Vdelta2+ and Vdelta2-negative gammadelta T cell populations were flow-sorted out of peripheral blood mononuclear cells. Preparation of the library involved multiplex PCR. This sample was sequenced with an Illumina MiSeq. TCRdb reprocessed the public reads with the caller CATT; rows with the same DNA were merged afterwards. This sample holds around 49,000 delta-chain clones; around 2% were observed only once. 24% of the sample lies in the top ten. The specimen was gamma-delta T cells from blood. All receptors come from a pool of human donors (malaria-infected and uninfected, not separated).

There are many counts of this clone. The TCRdb protein, from a much larger clone, departs from this DNA's translation at residue 19, likely by read error; the protein shown derives from the DNA. Other nucleotide sequences from this sample produce the same CDR3. The CDR3 DNA sequence: TGTGCTCTTGGGGTTCCGTCTATTCCCTTCCACAGTACTGGGGGGCGAGCCCAGGAGAAACTCATCTTT. It encodes CALGVPSIPFHSTGGRAQEKLIF. The gene calls are TRDV1 and TRDJ1; 8 nucleotides agree with TRDD3. TCRdb lists no J gene, so it was determined here by aligning the DNA to germline. Looked up from germline, CDR1 is TSWWSYY and CDR2 is QGS. CDR3 size: 23 residues. The V gene end was trimmed by 4 bases and the J gene end by 8 bases; junction bases not matched to a gene: 36.

With respect to this clone: The protein that TCRdb holds for this DNA derives from a much larger clone and differs from the translated DNA at residue 11, which likely indicates a read error; the protein shown here is translated from the DNA. In DNA, the CDR3 is TGTGCTCTTGGGGAACCTTTTCCATACTGGAGGATATTGGGACTCATCTTT. Translation: CALGEPFPYWRILGLIF. The rearrangement links TRDV1 to TRDJ1; possible D gene TRDD3, 5 bases. TCRdb leaves out the J gene; it was filled in here by matching the DNA to germline. V dropped 1 base and J dropped 10 bases, with 25 bases sitting between them. Looked up from germline, CDR1 is TSWWSYY and CDR2 is QGS. The CDR3 sequence is 17 residues long.

This clone was counted a few times. Translating this DNA gives a protein that differs at residue 17 from the TCRdb one, which belongs to a much larger clone; a read error is likely, and the protein shown is this translation. J is TRDJ1 and V is TRAV38-2/DV8; 11 nucleotides line up with TRDD3. The CDR3 sequence is 19 residues long. Germline CDR1 and CDR2: TSESDYY and QEAYKQQN. CDR3 sequence reads: CAYSPSGEAVGDTSDKRIF. In nucleotides, the CDR3 is TGTGCTTATAGTCCCAGCGGTGAGGCGGTGGGGGATACGTCCGATAAACGCATCTTT.

Regarding this clone: TCRdb records a much larger clone's protein for this DNA, with a difference at residue 19 that likely arises from a read error; the protein given is the translation of the DNA. The chain couples TRDV1 to TRDJ4; 7 nucleotides align to TRDD2. The CDR3 runs 21 residues. In germline, CDR1 is TSWWSYY, CDR2 QGS. In nucleotides, the CDR3 is TGTGCTCTTGGGGACCTTAGGCCTTCCTTTGGATTCGGGCTCCTGGCCAGACCCCCGATCTTT. Amino acids: CALGDLRPSFGFGLLARPPIF.

This clone was observed a handful of times. TCRdb's listed protein matches a much larger clone and diverges from this DNA's translation at residue 7, likely through a read error; the protein shown comes from the DNA. The chain combines TRDV1 with TRDJ1; the match to TRDD3 covers 13 bases. No J gene is reported in TCRdb; it was inferred here by comparing the DNA with germline. In germline, CDR1 is TSWWSYY, CDR2 QGS. The CDR3 covers 22 residues. The V and J ends lost 3 bases and 2 bases, in that order; junction bases with no gene match: 21. The CDR3 is CALGEIPYLYWGIRSPTDKLIF. CDR3 nucleotides: TGTGCTCTTGGGGAGATTCCCTACTTGTACTGGGGGATACGTTCACCGACCGATAAACTCATCTTT.

This clone was observed a handful of times. This DNA's translation and the protein TCRdb lists, from a much larger clone, do not match at residue 9, likely due to a read error; the protein shown is translated from the DNA. The sample carries other DNA sequences with the same CDR3. The chain joins TRDV1 to TRDJ1; TRDD3 agrees at 8 bases. The J gene, missing from TCRdb, was assigned here through DNA to germline matching. Germline V gene data show CDR1 as TSWWSYY and CDR2 as QGS. With V trimmed by 4 bases and J by 2 bases, 15 bases remained unmatched. The CDR3 spans 18 residues. CDR3 protein: CALGGCTGRGISTDKLIF. CDR3 nucleotides: TGTGCTCTTGGGGGTTGTACTGGCAGGGGGATAAGTACCGATAAACTCATCTTT.

This clone was detected a few times. TCRdb pairs this DNA with a much larger clone's protein that differs at residue 3, likely a read error; the protein shown was translated from the DNA. The J gene is TRDJ1, the V gene TRDV1; 9 bases match TRDD3. TCRdb does not report a J gene; here it was assigned by matching the DNA to germline references. CDR3 length: 23 residues. From germline, CDR1 is TSWWSYY and CDR2 QGS. This CDR3 is CAPGERSSYWGTRIGLYTDKLIF. As DNA, the CDR3 is TGTGCTCCTGGGGAACGGTCCTCCTACTGGGGGACTAGAATAGGACTTTACACCGATAAACTCATCTTT.

There are a few counts of this clone. TCRdb has a much larger clone's protein, which differs at residue 19 from the translation of this DNA, likely because of a read error; what is shown is the protein translated from the DNA. The V call is TRDV1, the J call TRDJ1; 7 bases fit TRDD2. Because TCRdb records no J gene, it was assigned here through a match of the DNA to germline. This CDR3 is 23 amino acids long. From germline, CDR1 is TSWWSYY and CDR2 QGS. CDR3 nucleotide sequence: TGTGCTCTTGGGGTCCTTAGTTCCTACCCTTTTCGCCGTCTGGCCTTTTACACCGGTAAACTCATCTTT. Its translation: CALGVLSSYPFRRLAFYTGKLIF.

This clone was detected only a few times. The amino acid sequence in TCRdb belongs to a much larger clone and departs from this DNA's translation at residue 5, likely a sequencing read error; the sequence shown is translated from the DNA. This rearrangement joins TRDV1 to TRDJ1; D is uncertain. In germline, CDR1 is TSWWSYY, CDR2 QGS. This CDR3 region has 14 residues. V lost 4 bases and J 5 bases, leaving 14 bases between the germline ends. CDR3 amino acids: CALGGPNVPDKLIF. In nucleotides, the CDR3 is TGTGCTCTTGGGGGCCCAAATGTGCCGGATAAACTCATCTTT.

In this sample, this clone turned up a few times. The TCRdb protein comes from a much larger clone and disagrees with this DNA's translation at residue 4, likely due to a read error; the protein given here is derived from the DNA. The rearrangement joins TRDV2 to TRDJ1, with D tentatively TRDD3 (5 bases). Because TCRdb records no J gene, it was assigned here through a match of the DNA to germline. The CDR3 spans 13 residues. V was trimmed by 6 bases and J by 5 bases, leaving 15 bases between them. Germline-derived CDR1 and CDR2 are GEAIGNYY and EKD. CDR3 sequence: CACYQMGKDKLIF. The CDR3 DNA reads TGTGCCTGTTACCAGATGGGGAAAGATAAACTCATCTTT.

This clone was observed at least ten times. The V call is TRDV1, the J call TRDJ1; 11 positions match TRDD3. The J gene was not available in TCRdb and was assigned here by matching the DNA to germline segments. This CDR3 is built from 20 residues. Germline values: CDR1 TSWWSYY, CDR2 QGS. Losses at the gene ends were 3 bases for V and 0 bases for J; bases not matched to a gene: 15. The CDR3, as DNA: TGTGCTCTTGGGGAGTTTACTAGACTACTGGGGGATAAGTACACCGATAAACTCATCTTT. Amino acid sequence: CALGEFTRLLGDKYTDKLIF.

This clone was recorded a few times. TCRdb shows a much larger clone's protein in place of this DNA's translation, and the two differ at residue 10, likely through a read error; the protein shown is translated from the DNA. The chain couples TRDV2 to TRDJ1, with 8 bases matching TRDD3. Since TCRdb gives no J gene, matching the DNA to germline was used here to assign it. The CDR3 spans 15 residues. With V trimmed by 3 bases and J by 4 bases, 9 bases remained unmatched. Germline V gene sequence: CDR1 GEAIGNYY, CDR2 EKD. The CDR3 region is CACDPLGDTIDKLIF. CDR3 coding DNA: TGTGCCTGTGACCCTCTGGGGGACACCATCGATAAACTCATCTTT.

Note on this clone: TCRdb assigns this DNA the protein of a much larger clone, which departs from its translation at residue 15; this likely reflects a read error, and the protein shown comes from translating the DNA. The rearrangement links TRDV3 to TRDJ1; 9 nucleotides line up with TRDD3. This CDR3 spans 16 amino acids. Germline values: CDR1 TVYSNPD, CDR2 GDNSRS (reference sequence). The CDR3 DNA is TGTGCCTTCCAGCATTCCTTGGGGGATATCACCGATAAACTCACCTTT. Its translation is CAFQHSLGDITDKLTF.

This clone was counted between two and nine times. The TCRdb record carries a much larger clone's protein, which differs from this DNA's translation at residue 8; a read error is the likely cause, and the protein listed here is the DNA translation. The chain has TRDV1 and TRDJ1, with D possibly being TRDD3 (5 bases). In the absence of a J gene in TCRdb, the DNA was matched to germline to assign it here. Germline V CDR1 and CDR2: TSWWSYY, QGS. This CDR3 comprises 17 residues. With 1 base removed from V and 0 bases from J, the gap between germline ends came to 15 bases. In nucleotides, the CDR3 is TGTGCTCTTGGGGAACATGACCGGGGGCTGAACACCGATAAACTCATCTTT. It yields the protein CALGEHDRGLNTDKLIF.

Concerning this clone: TCRdb's listed protein matches a much larger clone and diverges from this DNA's translation at residue 12, likely through a read error; the protein shown comes from the DNA. The chain has TRDV2 and TRDJ3; TRDD3 aligns across 7 bases. TCRdb offers no J gene call, so here the DNA was matched to germline to obtain one. V lost 1 base, J lost 0 bases, and 14 bases stayed unmatched. The CDR3 spans 21 residues. Germline CDR1 GEAIGNYY, CDR2 EKD. CDR3 in amino acids: CACDTVLGSPPGSWDTRQMFF. CDR3 nucleotide sequence: TGTGCCTGTGACACGGTACTGGGGTCACCTCCTGGCTCCTGGGACACCCGACAGATGTTTTTC.

As for this clone: One base away lies a much larger clone, so this may be a sequencing read error. Additional DNA sequences in this sample encode the identical CDR3. The genes are TRDV1 and TRDJ1; possible D gene TRDD2, 5 bases. The germline gives CDR1 TSWWSYY, CDR2 QGS. The CDR3 totals 13 residues. This CDR3 reads CALGEPYTDKLIF. DNA of the CDR3: TGTGCTCTTGGGGAGCCCTACACCGATAAGCTCATCTTT.

This chain joins TRDV1 and TRDJ3; 10 bases align to TRDD3. The J gene is not listed in TCRdb, so it was assigned here from a DNA match to germline. Germline CDR1 is TSWWSYY and CDR2 is QGS. The V and J ends lost 3 bases and 0 bases, in that order; junction bases with no gene match: 17. The CDR3 runs to 23 residues. This chain's CDR3 is CALGEGGPYFWGISSWDTRQMFF. CDR3 nucleotides: TGTGCTCTTGGGGAGGGGGGCCCTTATTTCTGGGGGATATCCTCCTGGGACACCCGACAGATGTTTTTC.

At least ten counts were recorded for this clone. This may stem from a read error, because a much larger clone lies one nucleotide away. The same CDR3 arises from other DNA sequences in this sample as well. The rearrangement links TRAV38-2/DV8 to TRDJ1; 13 bases map to TRDD3. Germline CDR1 TSESDYY, CDR2 QEAYKQQN. J was trimmed by 7 bases and V by 5 bases; bases with no gene match: 23. CDR3 size: 20 residues. In nucleotides, the CDR3 is TGTGCTTATAGAAACAAACCTGCGTACTGGGGGATACGGGGCGCCGGTAAACTCATCTTT. It codes for CAYRNKPAYWGIRGAGKLIF.

This clone was found a few times. This likely reflects a read error, since a far larger clone is one base away. The same CDR3 also results from other DNA sequences found in this sample. The chain recombines TRDV2 with TRDJ1; 10 bases align to TRDD3. The J gene, left out of TCRdb, was set here by checking the DNA against germline. Germline CDR1 is GEAIGNYY and CDR2 is EKD. V lost 0 bases, J lost 1 base, and 19 bases stayed unmatched. This CDR3 is 21 amino acids long. In DNA form, the CDR3 reads TGTGCCTGTGACACCATCGGGCACACTGGGGGATCCTCCCACGCCACCGATAAACTCATCTTT. This encodes CACDTIGHTGGSSHATDKLIF.

With respect to this clone: This DNA's translation differs at residue 7 from TCRdb's protein, which comes from a much larger clone; a read error is likely, and the protein shown is translated from the DNA. The chain is built from TRDV1 and TRDJ1, with 12 nucleotides matching TRDD3. Germline matching of the DNA provided the J gene here, since TCRdb leaves it blank. Germline CDR1 is TSWWSYY and CDR2 is QGS. CDR3 size: 21 residues. Unmatched junction bases numbered 21, after V lost 6 bases and J lost 1 base. This CDR3 reads CALGQGALASWGIRGTDKLIF. The CDR3 nucleotides read TGTGCTCTTGGTCAGGGGGCCCTTGCGTCCTGGGGGATACGGGGCACCGATAAACTCATCTTT.

This clone was observed a handful of times. TCRdb shows a much larger clone's protein in place of this DNA's translation, and the two differ at residue 12, likely through a read error; the protein shown is translated from the DNA. This chain uses TRDV1 with TRDJ1, with a possible D match to TRDD3 (6 bases). Trimming removed 0 bases at V and 0 bases at J, with 23 bases between. From germline, CDR1 is TSWWSYY and CDR2 QGS. The CDR3 sequence is 20 residues long. The CDR3: CALGELAYVYWEMYTDKLIF. In DNA, the CDR3 is TGTGCTCTTGGGGAACTAGCCTACGTCTACTGGGAGATGTACACCGATAAACTCATCTTT.

In its sample, this clone was seen many times. The protein in TCRdb stems from a much larger clone and differs at residue 14 from this DNA's translation, likely a read error; here the protein is translated from the DNA. The chain has TRDV1 and TRDJ2; 10 bases are a match to TRDD3. TCRdb does not report a J gene; here it was assigned by matching the DNA to germline references. The V segment lost 3 bases and the J segment 4 bases; nucleotides outside the gene matches: 17. This CDR3 has 20 amino acids. Germline V CDR1 and CDR2: TSWWSYY, QGS. CDR3 region: CALGETLTSTGGLGTAQLFF. In DNA form, the CDR3 reads TGTGCTCTTGGGGAGACCTTAACCAGTACTGGGGGATTAGGGACAGCACAACTCTTCTTT.

This clone was counted between two and nine times. A far larger clone is just one base off, so this is likely a read error. Other DNA sequences within the sample encode an identical CDR3. V usage is TRDV1 and J usage is TRDJ1, with TRDD3 matching over 10 bases. Here the J gene was assigned by germline matching of the DNA, as TCRdb has none. Germline CDR1 TSWWSYY, CDR2 QGS. The CDR3 consists of 22 residues. V lost 4 bases to trimming and J lost 8 bases; unmatched junction nucleotides: 31. The CDR3 coding sequence is TGTGCTCTTGGGGGCCCGCCATCTGTACTGGGGGATGTTGCCGGGGTGATCGACAAACTCATCTTT. It translates to CALGGPPSVLGDVAGVIDKLIF.

This clone was detected many times. A single base is all that separates this from a far larger clone, so a read error is likely. This CDR3 is also generated by other DNA sequences in the sample. V gene TRDV2 combines with J gene TRDJ4; 7 bases are a match to TRDD3. Assignment of the J gene here rests on matching the DNA to germline, because TCRdb gives none. CDR1 is GEAIGNYY, CDR2 EKD, per germline. V gave up 5 bases and J gave up 0 bases; unmatched junction bases: 20. The CDR3 extends over 18 amino acids. CDR3 DNA: TGTGCCTGTGTGGTGTGTTGCGGGCTCTGGGGGCCAACCAGACCCCTGATCTTT. Residues: CACVVCCGLWGPTRPLIF.

Note on this clone: A read error is likely here: a far larger clone is one base away. Distinct nucleotide sequences in the sample also encode this CDR3. The chain uses TRDV1 and TRDJ2, with D perhaps TRDD2 (8 bases). TCRdb leaves out the J gene; it was filled in here by matching the DNA to germline. The germline CDR1 and CDR2 sequences are TSWWSYY and QGS. V shed 2 bases and J shed 7 bases, with 35 bases lying between them. The length of the CDR3 is 22 residues. CDR3 in amino acids: CALGEAQLPTFGWGLVGAQLFF. DNA for the CDR3: TGTGCTCTTGGGGAAGCGCAGCTTCCTACGTTCGGCTGGGGGTTAGTTGGAGCACAACTCTTCTTT.

As for this clone: The translation of this DNA and the TCRdb protein of a much larger clone differ at residue 8, probably owing to a read error; the protein shown here is translated from the DNA. This chain joins TRDV3 and TRDJ1; unclear D gene. TCRdb supplies no J gene; here it was assigned by aligning the nucleotide sequence to germline. Between the trimmed V and J ends, which lost 3 bases and 0 bases, there was a span of 17 bases. The CDR3 totals 15 residues. CDR1 and CDR2 from the germline V gene are TVYSNPD and GDNSRS (reference sequence). This CDR3 reads CAFPYFADYTDKLIF. In nucleotides, the CDR3 is TGTGCCTTCCCATACTTTGCTGATTACACCGATAAACTCATCTTT.

V gene TRDV2 combines with J gene TRDJ1, with 12 bases matching TRDD3. The J gene was not available in TCRdb and was assigned here by matching the DNA to germline segments. Germline V lookup: CDR1 GEAIGNYY, CDR2 EKD. The trim removed 3 bases at V and 2 bases at J, leaving 18 bases unmatched. CDR3 length: 20 residues. This CDR3 is CACDPVGVLGDTRETDKLIF. The CDR3 DNA sequence: TGTGCCTGTGACCCAGTAGGGGTACTGGGGGATACAAGAGAGACCGATAAACTCATCTTT.

The sample holds many counts of this clone. This DNA translates differently at residue 14 from the TCRdb protein, which is that of a much larger clone; a read error is likely, and the protein shown is the DNA's own translation. The chain links TRDV3 to TRDJ1; D is uncertain. The J gene is absent in TCRdb and was assigned here via DNA matching to germline. Trimming took off 3 bases at V and 4 bases at J, with 33 bases between the two ends. In germline, CDR1 is TVYSNPD, CDR2 GDNSRS (reference sequence). This CDR3 region has 19 residues. The CDR3 here is CAFPKSTYIRPRRHDKLIF. The CDR3 DNA sequence: TGTGCCTTCCCAAAATCGACGTACATTCGGCCCCGGAGACACGATAAACTCATCTTT.

With regard to this clone: A single base is all that separates this from a far larger clone, so a read error is likely. The same CDR3 also results from other DNA sequences found in this sample. V gene assignment gives TRDV2, but the J gene was left uncalled; TRDD3 reflects the table's D call only, with no check against the DNA. CDR1 and CDR2 (germline): GEAIGNYY, EKD. There are 14 residues in the CDR3. The CDR3 spells CACDTIGDADKLIF. The CDR3 DNA reads TGTGCCTGTGACACCATAGGGGATGCCGATAAACTTATCTTT.